This T cell receptor (beta chain) was documented in a study of blood T cell repertoires in COVID-19 (TCRdb year 2020). In terms of the full investigation: The collaborator samples originated in the United States, Italy and Spain and spanned the acute and convalescent phases of COVID-19. The prospective study material was composed of cDNA or gDNA derived from T cells, B-cell-depleted T cells, or PBMCs. Subjects who had been exposed to COVID-19, were actively infected with it, or had recovered from it provided the deeply sampled blood TCRbeta repertoires that made up the dataset. The sample metadata nearly always contained a de-identified subject ID, COVID-19 status, age in years and sex. Samples were obtained from the ongoing ImmuneRACE study (first 160 participants) and from over 1,000 subjects provided by 6 global collaborators. HLA class I and class II types, where available, came from metadata supplied by the sample provider rather than from assay-based typing. The repertoires were released in a freely available public database meant as a resource for research on the immune response to SARS-CoV-2.

Findings and caveats that apply to the study as a whole: How much clinical and demographic metadata was included differed by source and by participant, and the metadata was provided uncurated.

Whole blood was collected in K2EDTA tubes by collaborating institutions according to the institutions' own protocols. For TCRbeta analysis, collaborators shipped samples in one of three forms: frozen whole blood, isolated PBMCs, or DNA extracted from either of those sample types. A remark on this clone: Its antigen is not yet known. Per-base quality was not reported, and no clone a single base away is much larger than it.

The germline V gene (reference sequence) provides CDR1 LGHDT and CDR2 YNNKEL. V gives up 5 bases and J gives up 8 bases, and the segment between their germline ends measures 9 bases. From its cysteine to its phenylalanine, the CDR3 spans 11 amino acids. CDR3 DNA is the only sequence kept; it has 33 bases, read in frame from the first base. TCRbeta CDR3 regions were amplified from genomic DNA using the immunoSEQ Assay, a bias-controlled multiplex PCR. The published analysis was carried out like this. The number of nucleated cells in each sample was estimated by amplification of reference gene primers within the assay. To quantify the absolute abundance of each unique TCRbeta CDR3 rearrangement, sequence reads were collapsed and filtered. For each sample, productive Simpson clonality was calculated as the square root of Simpson's diversity index over productive rearrangements. TCRdb took over this immuneACCESS table, retaining in-frame rearrangements with V and J assigned. Such tables are incomplete; in checked studies, under half of the missing clones stem from an unresolved V gene, and the remainder is unexplained. D and trimming were read from the DNA, whereas the V and J calls and clone size are those reported in that table. A total of over 250,000 clones appear in this sample, 70% to 90% of them only once. Clones ranked in the top ten supply approximately 12% of the sample.

Sequencing was done on a sample of peripheral blood. The sequence came from a woman aged 55-69 years with acute or convalescent COVID-19. The sequence links TRBV3-1 (or the pseudogene TRBV3-2) to TRBJ1-2, with the identity of the D gene unclear. The DNA sequence reads TGTGCCAGCAGCTCTCAGTGGGGCTACACCTTC. Its product reads: CASSSQWGYTF.